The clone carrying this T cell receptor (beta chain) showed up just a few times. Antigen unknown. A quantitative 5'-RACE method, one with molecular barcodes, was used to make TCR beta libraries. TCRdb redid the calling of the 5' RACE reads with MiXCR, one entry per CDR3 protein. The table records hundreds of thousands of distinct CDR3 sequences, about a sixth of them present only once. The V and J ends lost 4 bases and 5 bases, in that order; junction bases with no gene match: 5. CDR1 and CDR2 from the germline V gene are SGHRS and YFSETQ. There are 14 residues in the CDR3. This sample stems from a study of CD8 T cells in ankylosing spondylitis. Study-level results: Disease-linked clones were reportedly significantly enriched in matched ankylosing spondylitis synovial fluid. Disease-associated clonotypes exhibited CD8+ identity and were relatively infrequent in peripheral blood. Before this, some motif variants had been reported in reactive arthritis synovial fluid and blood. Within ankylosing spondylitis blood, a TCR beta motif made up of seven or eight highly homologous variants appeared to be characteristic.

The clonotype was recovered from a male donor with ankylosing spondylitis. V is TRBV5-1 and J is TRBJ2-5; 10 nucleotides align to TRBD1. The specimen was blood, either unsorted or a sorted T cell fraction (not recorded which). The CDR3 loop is CASSRDRGGETQYF. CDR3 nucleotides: TGCGCCAGCAGCAGGGACAGGGGTGGGGAGACCCAGTACTTC.